This T cell receptor (beta chain) was retrieved from a study of shared T cell receptors in the human thymus. Assay: immunoSEQ multiplex PCR; the TCRdb copy retains only in-frame clones and omits some. Of about 400,000 clones in the sample, 95% were seen once. The count of this clone is one. The sequence was collected from a human donor. The sequenced sample consisted of thymocytes.

CDR3 loop: CASSQDSGVGAYEQYF. Written as DNA, the CDR3 is TGCGCCAGCAGCCAAGATTCAGGGGTCGGGGCCTACGAGCAGTACTTC. V usage is TRBV4-3 and J usage is TRBJ2-7, with D tentatively TRBD1 (6 bases). Germline values: CDR1 LGHNA, CDR2 YSLEER. The CDR3 contains 16 residues. The germline V and J ends were trimmed by 0 bases and 2 bases, with 14 bases remaining between them.